This entry lists 7 T cell receptor beta chains sequenced from one sample in a study of shared clonotypes between healthy human individuals. Naive CD8 cells were CD45RO-negative, positively selected for CCR7, excluding terminally differentiated effector memory CD45RA+ cells. The data were produced by immunoSEQ multiplex PCR, yet TCRdb's version contains in-frame clones alone and is incomplete. This repertoire shows more than 2 million clones, about 95% found once; its top ten account for around 1.1%. Sequencing input: naive CD8+ T cells sorted from blood. The receptors here all came from a man between 18 and 35 years old in good health.

CDR3 DNA sequence: TGTGCCAGCAGCAAAGTTTCCGGACCGCGTGGCTACACCTTC. This encodes CASSKVSGPRGYTF. V usage is TRBV21-1 and J usage is TRBJ1-2. TRBV21-1 is noted as a pseudogene. This CDR3 is built from 14 residues.

This rearrangement joins TRBV15 to TRBJ2-1; the match to TRBD1 covers 8 bases. Trimming took 3 bases from V and 3 from J; bases not matched to a gene: 4. Germline-derived CDR1 and CDR2 are LNHNV and YYDKDF (reference sequence). This CDR3 has 15 residues. The CDR3 protein is CATSSLGTGYNEQFF. The CDR3 DNA reads as TGTGCCACCAGCAGTTTGGGGACAGGCTACAATGAGCAGTTCTTC.

The chain carries TRBV7-8 and TRBJ2-3; 7 nucleotides align to TRBD2. In germline, CDR1 is SGHVS, CDR2 FQNEAQ. The ends lost 5 bases at V and 0 bases at J; junction bases unmatched: 23. CDR3 length: 21 amino acids. The CDR3 region has the DNA TGTGCCAGCAGCGCCTTTTTAGCCACTAGCGCCGAGAAAGGCAGCACAGATACGCAGTATTTT. It codes for CASSAFLATSAEKGSTDTQYF.

The J gene is TRBJ2-3, the V gene TRBV10-1; TRBD2 agrees at 8 bases. Per germline, CDR1 WNHNN and CDR2 SYGVQD (reference sequence). J gave up 4 bases and V 3 bases, and 3 bases lay outside the gene matches. This CDR3 spans 14 amino acids. CDR3 loop: CASSETGGSDTQYF. CDR3 nucleotides: TGCGCCAGCAGTGAAACGGGAGGGTCAGATACGCAGTATTTT.

CDR3: CASSMSNTEAFF. In DNA, the CDR3 is TGTGCCAGTAGTATGTCGAACACTGAAGCTTTCTTT. The V and J genes are TRBV19 and TRBJ1-1; no clear D. The CDR3 covers 12 residues. Per the germline V gene, CDR1 is LNHDA and CDR2 is SQIVND (reference sequence). The V gene lost 3 bases and the J gene lost 1 base, with 3 bases spanning the gap.

CDR3: CASSHDHEQFF. Here the CDR3 DNA reads TGTGCCAGCAGCCACGATCATGAGCAGTTCTTC. The chain joins TRBV7-2 to TRBJ2-1, with D hard to call. The V and J ends lost 5 bases and 8 bases respectively, with 7 bases between them. Per the germline V gene, CDR1 is SGHTA and CDR2 is FQGNSA. The CDR3 runs to 11 residues.

V and J are TRBV5-4 and TRBJ2-5; TRBD2 matches 7 bases. Trimming took 2 bases from V and 5 from J; bases not matched to a gene: 6. There are 14 residues in the CDR3. Germline assignment: CDR1 SGHNT and CDR2 YYREEE (reference sequence). CDR3 sequence: CASSFRGSTETQYF. The DNA of the CDR3 is TGTGCCAGCAGCTTTCGCGGGAGTACGGAGACCCAGTACTTC.